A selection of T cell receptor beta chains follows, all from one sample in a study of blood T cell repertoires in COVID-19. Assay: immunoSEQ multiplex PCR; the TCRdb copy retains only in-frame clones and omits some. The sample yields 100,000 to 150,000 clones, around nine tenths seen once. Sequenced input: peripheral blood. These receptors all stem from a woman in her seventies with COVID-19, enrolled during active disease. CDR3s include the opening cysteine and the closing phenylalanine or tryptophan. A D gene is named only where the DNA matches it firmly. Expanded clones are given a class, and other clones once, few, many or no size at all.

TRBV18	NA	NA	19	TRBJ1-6	CASSPFAVIGSSYNSPLHF	TGTGCCAGCTCACCTTTTGCAGTTATAGGGAGCTCCTATAATTCACCCCTCCACTTT
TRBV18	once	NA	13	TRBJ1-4	CASSLSTQEKLFF	TGTGCCAGCTCACTCAGCACACAGGAAAAACTGTTTTTT
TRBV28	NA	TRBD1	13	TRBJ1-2	CASRTQGSIRYTF	TGTGCCAGCAGGACACAGGGGTCTATACGCTACACCTTC
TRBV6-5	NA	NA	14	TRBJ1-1	CASSEAVRGTEAFF	TGTGCCAGCAGCGAGGCCGTCAGAGGGACTGAAGCTTTCTTT
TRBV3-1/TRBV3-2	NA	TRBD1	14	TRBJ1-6	CASSQRQGNSPLHF	TGTGCCAGCAGCCAAAGACAGGGGAATTCACCCCTCCACTTT
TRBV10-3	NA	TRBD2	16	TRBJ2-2	CAIRGTTWSGTGELFF	TGTGCCATCAGGGGGACTACCTGGTCGGGAACCGGGGAGCTGTTTTTT
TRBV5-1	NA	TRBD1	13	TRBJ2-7	CASRLTGTYEQYF	TGCGCCAGCAGATTGACAGGGACCTACGAGCAGTACTTC
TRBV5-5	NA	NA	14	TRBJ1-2	CASSLVRRNYGYTF	TGTGCCAGCAGCTTGGTCAGGCGTAACTATGGCTACACCTTC
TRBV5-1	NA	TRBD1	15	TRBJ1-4	CASSLVGTGDEKLFF	TGCGCCAGCAGCTTGGTAGGGACAGGGGATGAAAAACTGTTTTTT
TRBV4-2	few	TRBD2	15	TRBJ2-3	CASASGLAGPDTQYF	TGTGCCAGCGCCTCGGGGCTAGCGGGACCAGATACGCAGTATTTT